The clone carrying this TCR beta chain was picked up a small number of times. Its matching antigen is unknown. The length of the CDR3 is 11 residues. Germline-derived CDR1 and CDR2 are DFQATT and SNEGSKA (reference sequence). Trimming shortened V by 6 bases and J by 6 bases, and 11 bases separated the two germline ends. Every bit of the isolated RNA underwent reverse transcription, so sequencing read expressed TCRB transcripts. Regulatory, naive and central memory T cell samples averaged approximately 3.8 million reads. This table comes from immunoSEQ multiplex PCR, and its TCRdb copy is limited to in-frame clones, with some not included. The data hold hundreds of thousands of clones, with around an eighth observed a single time. The data derive from a study of beta chain features in type 1 diabetes. Study overall: In all, approximately 100,000,000 sorted cells from all samples were analyzed. General study findings and limits: The study found moderately but significantly shorter TCRB CDR3s in all four CD4+ subsets of Type 1 diabetes patients.

J is TRBJ1-2 and V is TRBV20-1, with a tentative D call TRBD1 (6 bases). This TCR was sampled from a man between 18 and 35 years old with type 1 diabetes. Sequenced input: naive CD4+ T cells from blood. The DNA of the CDR3 is TGCAGTGCCACCGACAGGAATGGCTACACCTTC. The encoded protein is CSATDRNGYTF.